This entry describes one TCR beta chain. The sample originates from a study of blood T cells in healthy people across ages. V shed 4 bases and J shed 7 bases, with 24 bases lying between them. The germline gives CDR1 SGHDT, CDR2 YYEEEE. The CDR3 has 16 amino acids. Using a J-beta primer mix together with a sample-barcoded 5' primer, a second PCR was run for roughly 6 to 11 cycles. MiXCR was run by TCRdb on the 5' RACE reads, yielding one entry per CDR3 protein. The profile shows approximately 810,000 distinct CDR3 sequences, roughly 35% of them singletons. The sample consisted of blood. This clonotype was sampled from a man younger than 35 in good health. J is TRBJ2-7 and V is TRBV5-6; perhaps D is TRBD1 or TRBD2 (5 bases each). Written as DNA, the CDR3 is TGTGCCAGCAGCCCCAAGGATGGGGGTTTATTTAATGAGCAGTACTTC. Translated, it gives CASSPKDGGLFNEQYF.